Detailed here is one TCR beta chain. The antigen is undetermined. The data derive from a study of T cell responses to AZD1222 COVID-19 vaccine. The V end lost 2 bases, the J end lost 11 bases, and 15 bases lay between the germline ends. The CDR3 has 13 amino acids. CDR1 and CDR2 from the germline V gene are SGHTA and FQGNSA. Assay: immunoSEQ multiplex PCR; the TCRdb copy retains only in-frame clones and omits some. The table shows over 150,000 clones, with just over 90% occurring only once. Broader study findings: Along spike, vaccine-associated CD4 TCRs were found throughout, with dominance at 160-218 and 743-854. White British people made up most donors, females outnumbered males, and clonal diversity was possibly underestimated. Two doses of AZD1222 preceded a rise in Spike-specific TCR breadth and depth. Researchers took repertoire samples only after the peak T cell response had come.

The receptor was isolated from an adult who received the AZD1222 COVID-19 vaccine. The chain combines TRBV7-2 with TRBJ1-1, with no clear D. Sequences were derived from peripheral blood, sampled 28 days after the second AZD1222 dose. The CDR3: CASSLSPTLGAFF. The CDR3 DNA reads TGTGCCAGCAGCTTAAGCCCGACGTTGGGCGCTTTCTTT.